The 8 T cell receptor beta chains below were found in one sample sequenced in a study of blood T cell repertoires in COVID-19. Profiling relied on immunoSEQ multiplex PCR, and the TCRdb table lists in-frame clones only, not all of them. The data contain about 90,000 clones, less than 90% of them singletons. The specimen sequenced was peripheral blood. The source of these receptors is a man at least 80 years old with acute or convalescent COVID-19.

This clone was found a few times. Other nucleotide sequences from this sample produce the same CDR3. The CDR3 DNA sequence: TGTGCCAGTTCCGGGACAGGGGTTCAGCCCCAGCATTTT. Protein product: CASSGTGVQPQHF. This chain links TRBV19 with TRBJ1-5; 10 bases align to TRBD1. Trimming at V came to 8 bases and at J to 6 bases, leaving 4 bases not matched to a gene. Germline values: CDR1 LNHDA, CDR2 SQIVND (reference sequence). The length of the CDR3 is 13 residues.

The chain combines TRBV7-3 with TRBJ1-2; 10 bases are shared with TRBD1. Trimming cost V 4 bases and J 8 bases; bases outside gene matches: 4. There are 13 residues in the CDR3. Germline V CDR1 and CDR2: SGHTA, FQGTGA. CDR3 nucleotide sequence: TGTGCCAGCAGCTCGACAGGGGGCGGAGGCTACACCTTC. Translating gives CASSSTGGGGYTF.

The rearrangement joins TRBV6-1 to TRBJ1-1, with D uncertain. Germline lookup yields CDR1 MNHNS and CDR2 SASEGT. The CDR3 is made up of 14 amino acids. The V and J ends lost 2 bases and 4 bases respectively, with 11 bases between them. The DNA for the CDR3 is TGTGCCAGCAGTGAAACAGATCGTCCCACTGAAGCTTTCTTT. It yields the protein CASSETDRPTEAFF.

The V call is TRBV28, the J call TRBJ2-3; weak D call: TRBD2 (6 bases). Germline lookup yields CDR1 MDHEN and CDR2 SYDVKM. The CDR3 loop spans 13 amino acids. With 2 bases removed from V and 5 bases from J, the gap between germline ends came to 8 bases. The CDR3, as DNA: TGTGCCAGCAGTTTACGACTAGGAGATACGCAGTATTTT. It specifies CASSLRLGDTQYF.

The chain joins TRBV7-2 to TRBJ2-5; 7 nucleotides match TRBD1. Germline trimming cut 4 bases from V and 7 bases from J; bases unmatched to any gene: 9. CDR1 SGHTA and CDR2 FQGNSA come from the germline V gene. CDR3 length: 14 residues. CDR3 amino acids: CASSWNRGSGTQYF. The CDR3 DNA follows: TGTGCCAGCAGCTGGAACAGGGGTTCCGGGACCCAGTACTTC.

V gene TRBV5-1 combines with J gene TRBJ1-2, with 7 positions matching TRBD1. This CDR3 is 15 amino acids long. Germline V CDR1 and CDR2: SGHRS, YFSETQ. J was trimmed by 4 bases and V by 0 bases; bases with no gene match: 6. DNA for the CDR3: TGCGCCAGCAGCTTGGGGACAGGTTCGGTCTATGGCTACACCTTC. Residues: CASSLGTGSVYGYTF.

J is TRBJ1-1 and V is TRBV14; 8 nucleotides match TRBD1. CDR3 size: 12 residues. J gave up 12 bases and V 4 bases, and 7 bases lay outside the gene matches. CDR1 and CDR2 (germline): SGHDN, FVKESK. The CDR3 loop reads CASSPDRGRTFF. The DNA for the CDR3 is TGTGCCAGCAGCCCCGACAGGGGCAGGACTTTCTTT.

The CDR3 DNA follows: TGTGCCACCAGCATAGGGGAGACAGGGGAGGGAGAGACCCAGTACTTC. Translated, it gives CATSIGETGEGETQYF. This chain joins TRBV15 and TRBJ2-5; maybe TRBD1 (8 bases). Germline CDR1 is LNHNV and CDR2 is YYDKDF (reference sequence). The CDR3 contains 16 residues. V was cut by 4 bases and J by 4 bases, with 19 bases left in between. The full variable domain, with the rest looked up from reference TRBV15 and TRBJ2-5, is DAMVIQNPRYQVTQFGKPVTLSCSQTLNHNVMYWYQQKSSQAPKLLFHYYDKDFNNEADTPDNFQSRRPNTSFCFLDIRSPGLGDTAMYLCATSIGETGEGETQYFGPGTRLLVL.